The 21 T cell receptor beta chains listed next were all sequenced from one sample in a study of control samples from healthy donors and cancer patients. Repertoires were generated with immunoSEQ multiplex PCR, while TCRdb's copy carries only in-frame clones and drops some. The data show roughly 80,000 clones, roughly 88% seen once. The sequenced sample consisted of blood. The receptors were gathered from a woman aged 50 to 60 in good health.

V usage is TRBV2 and J usage is TRBJ1-2; the D gene is possibly TRBD1 (6 bases). The CDR3 sequence is 14 residues long. The germline V gene has CDR1 SNHLY and CDR2 FYNNEI. Trimming stripped 6 bases from V and 4 bases from J, with 15 bases between. DNA for the CDR3: TGTGCCAGCAGGAACAGGGAGGGGGGCTATGGCTACACCTTC. It codes for CASRNREGGYGYTF.

This clone was seen only once. This rearrangement joins TRBV6-4 to TRBJ1-2; D ambiguous. V lost 0 bases to trimming and J lost 9 bases, with 14 bases between them. The CDR3 runs to 14 residues. From germline, CDR1 is MRHNA and CDR2 SNTAGT. As DNA, the CDR3 is TGTGCCAGCAGTGACTCTCCTTCGGGGTCGCGCTACACCTTC. Encoded protein: CASSDSPSGSRYTF.

The chain has TRBV13 and TRBJ2-7; TRBD1 matches 10 bases. The germline CDR1 and CDR2 sequences are PRHDT and FYEKMQ (reference sequence). The V and J ends lost 5 bases and 7 bases, in that order; junction bases with no gene match: 8. The CDR3 consists of 14 residues. CDR3 DNA sequence: TGTGCCAGCAGCGTACGGGACAGGGGTGGTGAGCAGTACTTC. It specifies CASSVRDRGGEQYF.

This clone was picked up one time. The rearrangement uses TRBV6-5 and TRBJ1-1; D is undetermined. CDR1 is MNHEY, CDR2 SVGAGI, per germline. V was pared by 2 bases and J by 7 bases, with 11 bases between. CDR3 length: 13 residues. CDR3 in amino acids: CASSYRSDNEAFF. The DNA of the CDR3 is TGTGCCAGCAGTTACAGGTCTGACAATGAAGCTTTCTTT.

V usage is TRBV5-1 and J usage is TRBJ2-4; 8 positions agree with TRBD1. The CDR3 covers 17 residues. The germline V gene encodes CDR1 SGHRS and CDR2 YFSETQ. J was trimmed by 0 bases and V by 0 bases; bases with no gene match: 5. The CDR3 sequence is CASSLEGTGIAKNIQYF. CDR3 nucleotides: TGCGCCAGCAGCTTGGAGGGGACAGGTATAGCCAAAAACATTCAGTACTTC.

This chain links TRBV19 with TRBJ2-1; 11 bases fit TRBD2. This CDR3 contains 15 residues. The germline gives CDR1 LNHDA, CDR2 SQIVND (reference sequence). V was pared by 4 bases and J by 7 bases, with 6 bases of the junction left unmatched. The CDR3 loop reads CASSRGLAELNEQFF. DNA of the CDR3: TGTGCCAGTAGTAGGGGACTAGCGGAACTAAATGAGCAGTTCTTC.

The rearrangement joins TRBV30 to TRBJ1-1, with D uncertain. This CDR3 has 13 amino acids. Deletions cut 2 bases from V and 0 bases from J, with 7 bases between. Germline CDR1 GTSNPN, CDR2 SVGIG (reference sequence). This chain's CDR3 is CAWSPRLNTEAFF. CDR3 sequence (DNA): TGTGCCTGGAGTCCAAGATTGAACACTGAAGCTTTCTTT.

This clone was detected only once. In DNA form, the CDR3 reads TGTGCCAGCAGTGCAATCGACAGGGCTCACTACACCTTC. Residues: CASSAIDRAHYTF. The rearrangement links TRBV9 to TRBJ1-2, with TRBD1 matching over 7 bases. V was pared by 5 bases and J by 10 bases, with 11 bases of the junction left unmatched. Germline lookup yields CDR1 SGDLS and CDR2 YYNGEE. The CDR3 has 13 residues. The whole variable domain, filled in from reference TRBV9 and TRBJ1-2, reads DSGVTQTPKHLITATGQRVTLRCSPRSGDLSVYWYQQSLDQGLQFLIQYYNGEERAKGNILERFSAQQFPDLHSELNLSSLELGDSALYFCASSAIDRAHYTFGSGTRLTVV.

This chain links TRBV5-1 with TRBJ2-1; 8 nucleotides line up with TRBD1. The CDR3 has 14 amino acids. Germline V gene lookup returns CDR1 SGHRS and CDR2 YFSETQ. The J segment lost 4 bases and the V segment lost 3 bases, leaving 3 bases of the junction unmatched. The CDR3 region has the DNA TGCGCCAGCAGCTCGGGACAGGAATACAATGAGCAGTTCTTC. Protein product: CASSSGQEYNEQFF.

This chain connects TRBV6-5 to TRBJ1-5, with D possibly being TRBD1 (6 bases). Looked up from germline, CDR1 is MNHEY and CDR2 is SVGAGI. With 2 bases removed from V and 6 bases from J, the gap between germline ends came to 11 bases. The CDR3 is 14 residues long. CDR3 sequence: CASSYMEDSQPQHF. In nucleotides, the CDR3 is TGTGCCAGCAGTTACATGGAGGACAGTCAGCCCCAGCATTTT.

This chain joins TRBV5-1 and TRBJ2-2; TRBD1 matches at 10 bases. Germline lookup yields CDR1 SGHRS and CDR2 YFSETQ. Trimming at V came to 7 bases and at J to 6 bases, leaving 15 bases not matched to a gene. CDR3 length: 17 amino acids. This CDR3 is CASGRAPGTGASGELFF. The CDR3 DNA reads TGCGCCAGCGGTCGGGCCCCCGGGACAGGGGCATCCGGGGAGCTGTTTTTT.

The V and J genes are TRBV6-5 and TRBJ1-5; TRBD1 might be the D (6 bases). The CDR3 is made up of 15 amino acids. Germline V CDR1 and CDR2: MNHEY, SVGAGI. Trimming stripped 7 bases from V and 2 bases from J, with 15 bases between. CDR3 sequence reads: CASTRDRSGNQPQHF. CDR3 DNA sequence: TGTGCCAGCACTAGAGACAGGTCCGGCAATCAGCCCCAGCATTTT.

In the case of this clone: Other DNA sequences within the sample encode an identical CDR3. V and J are TRBV29-1 and TRBJ1-2; D may be TRBD1 (6 bases). The CDR3 consists of 13 residues. Germline V gene sequence: CDR1 SQVTM, CDR2 ANQGSEA. V lost 0 bases to trimming and J lost 8 bases, with 13 bases between them. In DNA form, the CDR3 reads TGCAGCGTTGAAGAGGGGGGTAGGGGGGGCTACACCTTC. As protein: CSVEEGGRGGYTF.

The chain is built from TRBV11-3 and TRBJ2-3; TRBD2 matches 8 bases. Germline CDR1 and CDR2: SGHNT and YENEEA. The length of the CDR3 is 15 residues. Trimming removed 6 bases from V and 3 bases from J; junction bases left unmatched: 8. The CDR3 DNA sequence: TGTGCCAGCAGTGCGGGGGGAATTAGGACAGATACGCAGTATTTT. It specifies CASSAGGIRTDTQYF.

The chain combines TRBV9 with TRBJ1-2; D not resolved. Germline V gene data show CDR1 as SGDLS and CDR2 as YYNGEE. This CDR3 region has 14 residues. Trimming removed 0 bases from V and 7 bases from J, with 13 bases in between. CDR3 residues: CASSVAASKGGYTF. DNA for the CDR3: TGTGCCAGCAGCGTAGCGGCCTCAAAGGGTGGCTACACCTTC.

The chain recombines TRBV29-1 with TRBJ1-2; D is ambiguous. Germline V gene sequence: CDR1 SQVTM, CDR2 ANQGSEA. The V and J ends lost 4 bases and 8 bases respectively, with 14 bases between them. The CDR3 has 12 amino acids. CDR3 residues: CSVGRGREGYTF. In nucleotides, the CDR3 is TGCAGCGTTGGTAGAGGGAGGGAAGGCTACACCTTC.

In this sample, this clone turned up once. This sequence joins TRBV1 and TRBJ2-4; TRBD1 is the table's D call, not checked against the DNA. TRBV1 is assigned pseudogene status. The CDR3 has 15 amino acids. CDR3 protein: CTSSLQALAKNIQYF. The CDR3 DNA sequence: TGCACCAGCAGCCTTCAGGCGTTGGCCAAAAACATTCAGTACTTC.

V gene TRBV6-5 combines with J gene TRBJ1-6, with D perhaps matching TRBD1 (5 bases). V was cut by 6 bases and J by 5 bases, with 8 bases left in between. The CDR3 runs to 13 residues. Germline V CDR1 and CDR2: MNHEY, SVGAGI. The CDR3 sequence: CASRDKNNSPLHF. CDR3 coding DNA: TGTGCCAGCAGGGACAAAAATAATTCACCCCTCCACTTT.

CDR3: CASSLGRGTYGYTF. The CDR3 DNA sequence: TGTGCCAGCAGCTTGGGGCGGGGGACCTATGGCTACACCTTC. This chain links TRBV5-6 with TRBJ1-2, with D possibly TRBD1 on 5 matching bases. There are 14 residues in the CDR3. Looked up from germline, CDR1 is SGHDT and CDR2 is YYEEEE. The V gene lost 0 bases and the J gene lost 4 bases, with 10 bases spanning the gap.

The CDR3 DNA reads TGTGCTAGTGGTCCTACCTCCCGCAATCAGCCCCAGCATTTT. It specifies CASGPTSRNQPQHF. V usage is TRBV12-5 and J usage is TRBJ1-5; D not resolved. The CDR3 is made up of 14 amino acids. Germline CDR1 is LGHNT and CDR2 is FRNRAP. The V and J ends lost 5 bases and 2 bases respectively, with 10 bases between them.

The gene calls are TRBV4-1 and TRBJ2-7; 10 bases are shared with TRBD1. After removal of 0 bases from V and 11 bases from J, the junction contained 4 bases not matched to a gene. The CDR3 totals 13 residues. Germline CDR1 is MGHRA and CDR2 is YSYEKL. CDR3 protein: CASSQETGTGEYF. The CDR3 DNA is TGCGCCAGCAGCCAAGAGACAGGGACAGGGGAGTACTTC.